This T cell receptor (beta chain) emerged from a study of T cells in Graves' hyperthyroidism and ophthalmopathy. Findings and limits, study-wide: Ophthalmopathy stood apart from stable hyperthyroidism in a 13 V-J model.

What was amplified from RNA transcripts were TCR beta CDR3 regions. First-round RT-PCR of the TCR CDR3 relied on the HTBI primer set. Each CDR3 protein is one row after TCRdb ran MiXCR on the multiplex PCR reads. The sample records around 520,000 distinct CDR3 sequences, around 15% being singletons. This clonotype was counted ten times or more. Its antigen is currently unknown. This CDR3 has 12 amino acids. Germline lookup yields CDR1 MNHEY and CDR2 SMNVEV (reference sequence). Patients aged 18 to 65 had newly diagnosed hyperthyroidism lasting under 2 months. The chain combines TRBV27 with TRBJ2-1, with 10 bases aligning to TRBD2. The sample consisted of blood. The TCR sequence derives from a woman between 40 and 50 years old with Graves' hyperthyroidism. The chain's CDR3 is CATSGRANEQFF. The CDR3 bases are TGTGCAACCAGCGGGAGGGCCAATGAGCAGTTCTTC.